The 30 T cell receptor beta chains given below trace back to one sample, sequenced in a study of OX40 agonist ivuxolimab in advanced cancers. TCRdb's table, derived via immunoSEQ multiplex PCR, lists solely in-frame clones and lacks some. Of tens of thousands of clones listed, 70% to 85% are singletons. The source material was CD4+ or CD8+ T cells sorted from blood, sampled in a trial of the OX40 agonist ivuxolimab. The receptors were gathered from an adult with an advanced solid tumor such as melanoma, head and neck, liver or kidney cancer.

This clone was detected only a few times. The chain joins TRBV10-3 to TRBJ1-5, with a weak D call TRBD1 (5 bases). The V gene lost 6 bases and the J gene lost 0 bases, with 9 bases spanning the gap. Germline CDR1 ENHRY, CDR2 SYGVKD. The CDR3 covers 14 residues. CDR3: CAIREGNSNQPQHF. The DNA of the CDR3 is TGTGCCATCAGAGAGGGGAATAGCAATCAGCCCCAGCATTTT.

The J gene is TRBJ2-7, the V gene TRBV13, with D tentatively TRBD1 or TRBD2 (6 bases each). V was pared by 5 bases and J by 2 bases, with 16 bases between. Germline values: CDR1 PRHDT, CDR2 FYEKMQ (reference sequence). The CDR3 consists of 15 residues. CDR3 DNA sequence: TGTGCCAGCAGCCCTGGGGGGCAGGCAACCTACGAGCAGTACTTC. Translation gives CASSPGGQATYEQYF.

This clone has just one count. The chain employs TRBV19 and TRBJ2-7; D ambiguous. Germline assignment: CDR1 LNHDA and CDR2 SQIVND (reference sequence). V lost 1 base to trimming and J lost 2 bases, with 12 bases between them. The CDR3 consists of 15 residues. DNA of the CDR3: TGTGCCAGTAGTATAGCCCAAGGGCCTACCTACGAGCAGTACTTC. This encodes CASSIAQGPTYEQYF.

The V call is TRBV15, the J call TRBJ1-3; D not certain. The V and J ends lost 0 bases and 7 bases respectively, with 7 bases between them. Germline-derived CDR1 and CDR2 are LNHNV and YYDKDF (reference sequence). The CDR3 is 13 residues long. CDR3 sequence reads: CATSRDLGNTIYF. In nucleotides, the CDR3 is TGTGCCACCAGCAGAGATTTGGGGAACACCATATATTTT.

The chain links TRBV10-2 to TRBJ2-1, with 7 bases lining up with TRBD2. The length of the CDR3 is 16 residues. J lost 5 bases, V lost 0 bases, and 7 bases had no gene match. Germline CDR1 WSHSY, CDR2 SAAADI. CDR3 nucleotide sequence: TGCGCCAGCAGTGAGTCGCAGACGGGAGGCAACAATGAGCAGTTCTTC. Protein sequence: CASSESQTGGNNEQFF.

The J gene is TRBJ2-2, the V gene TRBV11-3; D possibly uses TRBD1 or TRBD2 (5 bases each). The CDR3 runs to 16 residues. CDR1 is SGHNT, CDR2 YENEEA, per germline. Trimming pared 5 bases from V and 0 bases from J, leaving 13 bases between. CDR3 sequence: CASSLGTHANTGELFF. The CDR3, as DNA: TGTGCCAGCAGCCTAGGGACGCACGCGAACACCGGGGAGCTGTTTTTT.

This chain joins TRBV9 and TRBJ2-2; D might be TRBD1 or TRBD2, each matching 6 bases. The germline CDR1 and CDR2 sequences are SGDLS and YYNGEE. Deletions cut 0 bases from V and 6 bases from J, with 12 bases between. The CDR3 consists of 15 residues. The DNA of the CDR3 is TGTGCCAGCAGCGTAGAATGGGGGGCGTCCGGGGAGCTGTTTTTT. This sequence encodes CASSVEWGASGELFF.

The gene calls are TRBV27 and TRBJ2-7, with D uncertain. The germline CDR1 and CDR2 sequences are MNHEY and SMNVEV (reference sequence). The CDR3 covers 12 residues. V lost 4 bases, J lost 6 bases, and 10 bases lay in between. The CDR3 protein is CASSYIAGEQYF. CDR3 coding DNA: TGTGCCAGCAGTTATATCGCCGGCGAGCAGTACTTC.

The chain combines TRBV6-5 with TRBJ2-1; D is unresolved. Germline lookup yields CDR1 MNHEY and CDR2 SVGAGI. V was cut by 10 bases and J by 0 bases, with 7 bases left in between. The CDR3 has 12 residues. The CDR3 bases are TGTGCCAACCACCGCTCCTACAATGAGCAGTTCTTC. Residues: CANHRSYNEQFF.

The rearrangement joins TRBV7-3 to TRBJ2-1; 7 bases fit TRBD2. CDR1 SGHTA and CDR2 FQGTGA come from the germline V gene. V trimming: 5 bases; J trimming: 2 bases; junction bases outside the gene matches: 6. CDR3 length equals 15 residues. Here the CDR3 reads CASSLREATYNEQFF. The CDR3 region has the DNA TGTGCCAGCAGCCTACGGGAGGCAACCTACAATGAGCAGTTCTTC. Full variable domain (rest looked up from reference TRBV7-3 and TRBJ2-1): GAGVSQTPSNKVTEKGKYVELRCDPISGHTALYWYRQSLGQGPEFLIYFQGTGAADDSGLPNDRFFAVRPEGSVSTLKIQRTERGDSAVYLCASSLREATYNEQFFGPGTRLTVL.

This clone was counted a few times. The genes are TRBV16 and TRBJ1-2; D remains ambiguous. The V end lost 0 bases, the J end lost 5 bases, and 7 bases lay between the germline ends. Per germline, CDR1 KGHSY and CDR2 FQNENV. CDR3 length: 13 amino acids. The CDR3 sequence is CASSQSLGYGYTF. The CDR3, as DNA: TGTGCCAGCAGCCAATCGTTGGGATATGGCTACACCTTC.

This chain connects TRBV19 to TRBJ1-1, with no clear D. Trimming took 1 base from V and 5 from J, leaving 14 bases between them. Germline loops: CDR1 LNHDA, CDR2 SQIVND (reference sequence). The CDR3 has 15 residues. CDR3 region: CASSIGAGFGTEAFF. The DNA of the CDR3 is TGTGCCAGTAGTATAGGGGCGGGGTTCGGGACTGAAGCTTTCTTT.

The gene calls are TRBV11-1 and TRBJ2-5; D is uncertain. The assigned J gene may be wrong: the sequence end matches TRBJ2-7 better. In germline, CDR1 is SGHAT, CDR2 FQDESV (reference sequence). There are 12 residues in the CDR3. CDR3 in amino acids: CASSLSNYEQYF. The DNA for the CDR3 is TGTGCCAGCAGCTTAAGTAACTACGAGCAGTACTTC.

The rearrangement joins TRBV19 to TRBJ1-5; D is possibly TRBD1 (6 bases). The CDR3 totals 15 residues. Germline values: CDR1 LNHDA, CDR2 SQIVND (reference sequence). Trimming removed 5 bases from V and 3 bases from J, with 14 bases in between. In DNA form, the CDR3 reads TGTGCCAGTAGTCCCGGACAGAGAGCCAATCAGCCCCAGCATTTT. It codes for CASSPGQRANQPQHF.

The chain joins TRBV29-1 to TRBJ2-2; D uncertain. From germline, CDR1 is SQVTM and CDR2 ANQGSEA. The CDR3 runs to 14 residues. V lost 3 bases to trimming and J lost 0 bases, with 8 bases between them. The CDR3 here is CSVDGRTNTGELFF. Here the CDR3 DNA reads TGCAGCGTTGACGGCAGAACGAACACCGGGGAGCTGTTTTTT.

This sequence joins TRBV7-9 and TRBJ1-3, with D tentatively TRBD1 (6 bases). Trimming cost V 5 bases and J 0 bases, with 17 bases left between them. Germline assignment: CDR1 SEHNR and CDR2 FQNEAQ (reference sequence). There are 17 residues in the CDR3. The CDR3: CASSPRDTLYSGNTIYF. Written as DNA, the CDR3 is TGTGCCAGCAGCCCACGGGACACTCTTTACTCTGGAAACACCATATATTTT.

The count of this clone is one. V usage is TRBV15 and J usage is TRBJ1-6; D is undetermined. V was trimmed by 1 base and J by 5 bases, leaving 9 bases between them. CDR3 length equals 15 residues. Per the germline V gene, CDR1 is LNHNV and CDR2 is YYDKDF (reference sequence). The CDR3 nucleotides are TGTGCCACCAGCAGAGGGACGGGTGATAATTCACCCCTCCACTTT. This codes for CATSRGTGDNSPLHF.

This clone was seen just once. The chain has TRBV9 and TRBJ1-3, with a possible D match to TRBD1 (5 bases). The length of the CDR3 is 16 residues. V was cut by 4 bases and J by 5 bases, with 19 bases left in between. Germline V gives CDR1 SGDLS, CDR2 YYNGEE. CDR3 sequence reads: CASSTPRGERRNTIYF. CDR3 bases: TGTGCCAGCAGCACCCCTCGGGGGGAGAGGAGAAACACCATATATTTT.

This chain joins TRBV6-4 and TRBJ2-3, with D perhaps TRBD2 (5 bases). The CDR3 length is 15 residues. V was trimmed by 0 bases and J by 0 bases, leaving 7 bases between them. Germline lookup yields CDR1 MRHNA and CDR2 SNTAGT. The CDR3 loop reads CASSDSADSTDTQYF. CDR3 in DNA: TGTGCCAGCAGTGACTCAGCGGATAGCACAGATACGCAGTATTTT.

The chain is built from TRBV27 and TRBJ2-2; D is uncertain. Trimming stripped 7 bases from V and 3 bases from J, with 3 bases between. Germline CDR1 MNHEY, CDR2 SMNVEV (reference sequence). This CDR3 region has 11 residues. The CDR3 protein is CASTYTGELFF. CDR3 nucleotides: TGTGCCAGCACCTACACCGGGGAGCTGTTTTTT.

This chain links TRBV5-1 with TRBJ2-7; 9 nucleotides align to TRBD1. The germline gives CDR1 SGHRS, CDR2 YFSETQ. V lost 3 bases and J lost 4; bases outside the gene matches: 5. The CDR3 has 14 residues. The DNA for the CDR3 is TGCGCCAGCAGCTCCGGGACAGGGTTATACGAGCAGTACTTC. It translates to CASSSGTGLYEQYF.

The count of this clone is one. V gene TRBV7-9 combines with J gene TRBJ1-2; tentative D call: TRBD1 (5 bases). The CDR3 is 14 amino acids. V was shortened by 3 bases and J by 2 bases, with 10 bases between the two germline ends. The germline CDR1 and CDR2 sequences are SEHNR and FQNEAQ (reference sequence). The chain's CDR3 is CASSFLGGNYGYTF. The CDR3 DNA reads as TGTGCCAGCAGCTTCCTGGGGGGGAACTATGGCTACACCTTC.

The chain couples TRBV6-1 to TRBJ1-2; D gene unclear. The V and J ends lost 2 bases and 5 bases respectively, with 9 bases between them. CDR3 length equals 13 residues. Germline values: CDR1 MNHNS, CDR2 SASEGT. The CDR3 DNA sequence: TGTGCCAGCAGTGAATACGGGGTTTATGGCTACACCTTC. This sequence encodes CASSEYGVYGYTF.

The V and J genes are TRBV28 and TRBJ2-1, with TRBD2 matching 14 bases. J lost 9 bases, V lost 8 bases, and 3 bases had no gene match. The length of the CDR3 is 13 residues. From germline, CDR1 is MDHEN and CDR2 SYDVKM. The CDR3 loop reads CASGTSGRSEQFF. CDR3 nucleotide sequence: TGTGCCAGCGGGACTAGCGGGAGAAGTGAGCAGTTCTTC.

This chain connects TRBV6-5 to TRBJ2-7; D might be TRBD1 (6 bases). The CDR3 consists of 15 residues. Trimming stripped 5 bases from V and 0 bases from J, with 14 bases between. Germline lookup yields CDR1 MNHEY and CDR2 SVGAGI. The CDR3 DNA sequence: TGTGCCAGCAGTCCCGACAGGTTCAGCTCCTACGAGCAGTACTTC. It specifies CASSPDRFSSYEQYF.

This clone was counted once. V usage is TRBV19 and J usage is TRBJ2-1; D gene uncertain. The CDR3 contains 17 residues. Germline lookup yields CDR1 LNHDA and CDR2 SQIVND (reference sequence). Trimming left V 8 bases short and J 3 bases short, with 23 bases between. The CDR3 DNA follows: TGTGCCAGTTCTACGACGACTGGGGATAGCCACTACAATGAGCAGTTCTTC. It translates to CASSTTTGDSHYNEQFF.

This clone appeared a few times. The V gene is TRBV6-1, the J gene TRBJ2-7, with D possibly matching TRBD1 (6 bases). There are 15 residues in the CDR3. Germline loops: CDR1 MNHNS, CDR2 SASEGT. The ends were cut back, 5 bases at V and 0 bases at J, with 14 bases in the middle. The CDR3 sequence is CASSPPGDSSYEQYF. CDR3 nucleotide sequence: TGTGCCAGCAGTCCCCCAGGGGATAGCTCCTACGAGCAGTACTTC.

Written as DNA, the CDR3 is TGTGCCACCAGCAGAGGACAGGGACACACCGGGGAGCTGTTTTTT. Its translation: CATSRGQGHTGELFF. The V and J genes are TRBV15 and TRBJ2-2; 7 bases agree with TRBD1. Germline loops: CDR1 LNHNV, CDR2 YYDKDF (reference sequence). V trimming: 1 base; J trimming: 3 bases; junction bases outside the gene matches: 2. There are 15 residues in the CDR3.

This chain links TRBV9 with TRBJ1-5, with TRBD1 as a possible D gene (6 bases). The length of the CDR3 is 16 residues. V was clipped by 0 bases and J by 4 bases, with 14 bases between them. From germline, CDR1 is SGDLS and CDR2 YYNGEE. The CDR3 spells CASSVGGGLWNQPQHF. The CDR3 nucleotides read TGTGCCAGCAGCGTAGGAGGGGGGCTCTGGAATCAGCCCCAGCATTTT.

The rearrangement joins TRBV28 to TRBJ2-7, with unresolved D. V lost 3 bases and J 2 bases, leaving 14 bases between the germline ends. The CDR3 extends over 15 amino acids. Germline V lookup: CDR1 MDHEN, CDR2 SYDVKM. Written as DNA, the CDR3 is TGTGCCAGCAGTTTGGCGACATCAGGCCCCTACGAGCAGTACTTC. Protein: CASSLATSGPYEQYF.